These 14 T cell receptor beta chains were all obtained from the same sample, sequenced in a study of cytomegalovirus exposure and HLA in healthy donors. Vbeta (60) and Jbeta (13) primers were used in the PCR. The method was immunoSEQ multiplex PCR; TCRdb's version includes in-frame clones alone and lacks a portion of them. The table has 150,000 to 200,000 clones, roughly 70% seen once; the top ten hold approximately 2%. Material for sequencing was PBMCs. The receptor set was obtained from a woman between 25 and 40 years old in good health and CMV-seronegative.

The rearrangement links TRBV5-1 to TRBJ2-5; perhaps TRBD1 as D (5 bases). Trimming left V 0 bases short and J 4 bases short, with 10 bases between. The germline CDR1 and CDR2 sequences are SGHRS and YFSETQ. The CDR3 spans 14 residues. The CDR3 is CASSLEYRRETQYF. CDR3 DNA sequence: TGCGCCAGCAGCTTGGAGTACAGGAGAGAGACCCAGTACTTC.

The CDR3 bases are TGTGCCAGCAGCTTAGATCAAATCCCTGGAAACACCATATATTTT. This translates into CASSLDQIPGNTIYF. This chain links TRBV11-2 with TRBJ1-3; unclear D gene. The CDR3 is 15 amino acids. V gave up 0 bases and J gave up 2 bases, with 8 bases separating them. The V gene's germline CDR1 is SGHAT and CDR2 FQNNGV.

The chain employs TRBV7-9 and TRBJ2-7, with 9 bases that match TRBD1. The CDR3 has 15 amino acids. Germline assignment: CDR1 SEHNR and CDR2 FQNEAQ (reference sequence). The ends lost 6 bases at V and 6 bases at J; junction bases unmatched: 12. CDR3 amino acids: CASRSGTGPPGEQYF. CDR3 bases: TGTGCCAGCAGGTCCGGGACAGGGCCCCCGGGCGAGCAGTACTTC. Complete variable domain (other parts from reference TRBV7-9 and TRBJ2-7): DTGVSQNPRHKITKRGQNVTFRCDPISEHNRLYWYRQTLGQGPEFLTYFQNEAQLEKSRLLSDRFSAERPKGSFSTLEIQRTEQGDSAMYLCASRSGTGPPGEQYFGPGTRLTVT.

The chain has TRBV4-3 and TRBJ2-3; D remains unclear. Germline CDR1 and CDR2: LGHNA and YSLEER. V lost 0 bases to trimming and J lost 4 bases, with 8 bases between them. The CDR3 is 14 amino acids. CDR3 sequence (DNA): TGCGCCAGCAGCCAAGATAGTACAGCAGATACGCAGTATTTT. Its translation is CASSQDSTADTQYF.

V gene TRBV11-2 combines with J gene TRBJ2-7; 10 nucleotides agree with TRBD1. The CDR3 length is 16 residues. CDR1 SGHAT and CDR2 FQNNGV come from the germline V gene. Germline trimming cut 4 bases from V and 1 base from J; bases unmatched to any gene: 7. The CDR3 bases are TGTGCCAGCAGCTCTCTACCGGGACAGGGGTCCTACGAGCAGTACTTC. Its protein product is CASSSLPGQGSYEQYF.

The J gene is TRBJ2-7, the V gene TRBV29-1; 8 positions agree with TRBD1. This CDR3 region has 13 residues. Germline V gene lookup returns CDR1 SQVTM and CDR2 ANQGSEA. V dropped 7 bases and J dropped 5; count of bases not matched to a gene: 10. The CDR3 DNA is TGCAGCGCCACAGGGGGAAGTGGCGACGAGCAGTACTTC. Translation gives CSATGGSGDEQYF.

This clone is a singleton in its sample. V gene TRBV7-6 combines with J gene TRBJ2-7; D is perhaps TRBD2 (6 bases). Trimming removed 3 bases from V and 5 bases from J, with 14 bases in between. CDR1 is SGHVS, CDR2 FNYEAQ, per germline. The CDR3 spans 14 residues. The CDR3 sequence is CASSLGQGGHEQYF. The CDR3 region has the DNA TGTGCCAGCAGCTTGGGGCAGGGAGGACACGAGCAGTACTTC.

The chain couples TRBV7-2 to TRBJ1-2, with a tentative D call TRBD1 (6 bases). The germline V gene has CDR1 SGHTA and CDR2 FQGNSA. The ends were cut back, 0 bases at V and 7 bases at J, with 12 bases in the middle. CDR3 length: 14 residues. CDR3 residues: CASSLATGTIGYTF. In DNA, the CDR3 is TGTGCCAGCAGCTTAGCCACAGGGACTATTGGCTACACCTTC.

The chain uses TRBV7-2 and TRBJ2-4; D ambiguous. From germline, CDR1 is SGHTA and CDR2 FQGNSA. Trimming removed 0 bases at V and 0 bases at J, with 9 bases between. The length of the CDR3 is 16 residues. The CDR3 DNA reads as TGTGCCAGCAGCTTAGCCCTAGGCATAGCCAAAAACATTCAGTACTTC. Translation gives CASSLALGIAKNIQYF.

This chain uses TRBV9 with TRBJ1-1; D might be TRBD1 (6 bases). Trimming pared 4 bases from V and 1 base from J, leaving 11 bases between. Germline V gene sequence: CDR1 SGDLS, CDR2 YYNGEE. There are 14 residues in the CDR3. This CDR3 reads CASSQGRGNTEAFF. CDR3 DNA sequence: TGTGCCAGCAGCCAGGGGAGGGGGAACACTGAAGCTTTCTTT.

CDR3 coding DNA: TGTGCCAGTAGCCCCGGACAGTGGAGCAATCAGCCCCAGCATTTT. Translation gives CASSPGQWSNQPQHF. The chain uses TRBV19 and TRBJ1-5, with D possibly matching TRBD1 (6 bases). The CDR3 covers 15 residues. Germline V gives CDR1 LNHDA, CDR2 SQIVND (reference sequence). V lost 6 bases, J lost 1 base, and 13 bases lay in between. Complete variable domain (other parts from reference TRBV19 and TRBJ1-5): DGGITQSPKYLFRKEGQNVTLSCEQNLNHDAMYWYRQDPGQGLRLIYYSQIVNDFQKGDIAEGYSVSREKKESFPLTVTSAQKNPTAFYLCASSPGQWSNQPQHFGDGTRLSIL.

This chain joins TRBV5-1 and TRBJ2-3; D not certain. This CDR3 is built from 17 residues. The germline CDR1 and CDR2 sequences are SGHRS and YFSETQ. V lost 2 bases, J lost 1 base, and 17 bases lay in between. CDR3 bases: TGCGCCAGCAGCTTAAACTACGGATTTGTCGGCACAGATACGCAGTATTTT. Amino acids: CASSLNYGFVGTDTQYF.

The chain is built from TRBV4-1 and TRBJ1-1; possible D gene TRBD1, 6 bases. Germline V gene lookup returns CDR1 MGHRA and CDR2 YSYEKL. CDR3 length: 15 residues. V was shortened by 0 bases and J by 5 bases, with 13 bases between the two germline ends. DNA for the CDR3: TGCGCCAGCAGCCAAGAATACACAGGGCGGACTGAAGCTTTCTTT. This codes for CASSQEYTGRTEAFF.

The chain carries TRBV9 and TRBJ2-7; D is perhaps TRBD1 (5 bases). The CDR3 runs 14 residues. Germline CDR1 SGDLS, CDR2 YYNGEE. Trimming removed 1 base at V and 2 bases at J, with 10 bases between. Here the CDR3 reads CASSVNHRPYEQYF. For the CDR3, the DNA is TGTGCCAGCAGCGTAAATCACAGGCCCTACGAGCAGTACTTC.